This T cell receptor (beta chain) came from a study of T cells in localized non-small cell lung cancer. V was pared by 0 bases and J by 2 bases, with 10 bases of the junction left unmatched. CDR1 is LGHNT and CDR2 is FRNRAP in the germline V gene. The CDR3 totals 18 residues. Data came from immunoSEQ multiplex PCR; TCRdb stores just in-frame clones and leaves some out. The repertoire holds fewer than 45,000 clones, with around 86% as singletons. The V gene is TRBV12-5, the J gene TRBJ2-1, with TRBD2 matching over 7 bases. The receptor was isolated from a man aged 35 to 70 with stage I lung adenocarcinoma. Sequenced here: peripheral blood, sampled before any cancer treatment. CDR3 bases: TGTGCTAGTGGTTTGGTACTAGATGGGACTATAGCCTACAATGAGCAGTTCTTC. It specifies CASGLVLDGTIAYNEQFF.